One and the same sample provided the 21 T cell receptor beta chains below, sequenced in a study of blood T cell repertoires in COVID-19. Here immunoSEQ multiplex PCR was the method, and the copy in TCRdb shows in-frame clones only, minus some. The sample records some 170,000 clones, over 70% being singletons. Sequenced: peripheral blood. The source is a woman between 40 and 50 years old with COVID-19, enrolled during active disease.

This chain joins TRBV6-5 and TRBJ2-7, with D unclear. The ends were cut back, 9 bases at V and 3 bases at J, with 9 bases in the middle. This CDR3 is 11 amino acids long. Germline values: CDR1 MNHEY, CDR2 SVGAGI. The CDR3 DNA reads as TGTGCCAGTACCGACAACTACGAGCAGTACTTC. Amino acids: CASTDNYEQYF.

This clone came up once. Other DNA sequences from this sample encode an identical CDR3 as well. The CDR3 region is CSGGAGNTEAFF. For the CDR3, the DNA is TGCAGCGGGGGGGCGGGTAACACTGAAGCTTTCTTT. V usage is TRBV29-1 and J usage is TRBJ1-1, with D possibly being TRBD1 (6 bases). CDR1 and CDR2 (germline): SQVTM, ANQGSEA. Trimming shortened V by 7 bases and J by 2 bases, and 11 bases separated the two germline ends. The CDR3 consists of 12 residues.

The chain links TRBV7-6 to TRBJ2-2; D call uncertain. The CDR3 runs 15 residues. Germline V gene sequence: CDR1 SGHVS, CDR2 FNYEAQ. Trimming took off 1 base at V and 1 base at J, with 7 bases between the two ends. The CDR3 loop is CASSLDLLNTGELFF. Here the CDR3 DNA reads TGTGCCAGCAGCTTAGACTTGCTGAACACCGGGGAGCTGTTTTTT.

This CDR3 reads CASSLTAGGETQYF. DNA of the CDR3: TGTGCCAGCAGCTTGACAGCGGGGGGAGAGACCCAGTACTTC. The chain is built from TRBV7-9 and TRBJ2-5; 9 bases are shared with TRBD2. Germline loops: CDR1 SEHNR, CDR2 FQNEAQ (reference sequence). The CDR3 runs 14 residues. With 3 bases clipped from V and 4 bases from J, the junction kept 3 bases outside the gene matches.

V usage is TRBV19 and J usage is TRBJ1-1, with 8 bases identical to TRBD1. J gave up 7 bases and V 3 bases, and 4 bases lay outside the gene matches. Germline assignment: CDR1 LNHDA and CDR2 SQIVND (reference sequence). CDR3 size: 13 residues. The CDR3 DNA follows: TGTGCCAGTAGTATGACAGGGGAAAGTGAAGCTTTCTTT. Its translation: CASSMTGESEAFF.

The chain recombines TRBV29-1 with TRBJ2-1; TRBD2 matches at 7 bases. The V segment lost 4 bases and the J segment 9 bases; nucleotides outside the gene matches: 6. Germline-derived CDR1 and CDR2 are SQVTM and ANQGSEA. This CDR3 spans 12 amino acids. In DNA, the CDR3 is TGCAGCGTTGTAGCGGGTCATAGTGAGCAGTTCTTC. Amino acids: CSVVAGHSEQFF.

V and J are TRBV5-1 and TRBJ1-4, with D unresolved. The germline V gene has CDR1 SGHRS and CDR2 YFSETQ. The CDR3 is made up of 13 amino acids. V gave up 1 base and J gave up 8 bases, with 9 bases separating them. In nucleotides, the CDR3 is TGCGCCAGCAGCTTGCTGGGGAGGGAAAAACTGTTTTTT. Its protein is CASSLLGREKLFF.

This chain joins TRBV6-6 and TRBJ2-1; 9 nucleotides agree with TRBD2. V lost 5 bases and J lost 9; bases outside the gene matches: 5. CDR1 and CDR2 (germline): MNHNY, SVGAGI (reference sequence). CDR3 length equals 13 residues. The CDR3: CASSVAGAGEQFF. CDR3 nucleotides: TGTGCCAGCAGTGTAGCGGGAGCGGGTGAGCAGTTCTTC.

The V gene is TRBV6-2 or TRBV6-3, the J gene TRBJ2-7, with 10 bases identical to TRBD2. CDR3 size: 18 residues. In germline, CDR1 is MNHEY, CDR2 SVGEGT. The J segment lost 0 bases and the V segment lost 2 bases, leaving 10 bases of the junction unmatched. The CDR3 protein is CASSYPVAGGLSSYEQYF. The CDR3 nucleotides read TGTGCCAGCAGTTACCCAGTAGCGGGGGGCCTCTCCTCCTACGAGCAGTACTTC.

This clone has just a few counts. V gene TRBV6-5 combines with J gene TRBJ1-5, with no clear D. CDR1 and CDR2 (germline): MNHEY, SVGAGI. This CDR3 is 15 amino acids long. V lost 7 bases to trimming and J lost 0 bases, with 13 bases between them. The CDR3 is CASKASHYSNQPQHF. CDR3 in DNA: TGTGCCAGCAAGGCTAGCCATTATAGCAATCAGCCCCAGCATTTT.

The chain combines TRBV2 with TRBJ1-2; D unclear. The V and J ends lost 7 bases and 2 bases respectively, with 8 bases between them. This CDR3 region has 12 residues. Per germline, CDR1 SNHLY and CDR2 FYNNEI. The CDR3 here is CASNIANYGYTF. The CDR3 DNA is TGTGCCAGCAACATTGCCAACTATGGCTACACCTTC.

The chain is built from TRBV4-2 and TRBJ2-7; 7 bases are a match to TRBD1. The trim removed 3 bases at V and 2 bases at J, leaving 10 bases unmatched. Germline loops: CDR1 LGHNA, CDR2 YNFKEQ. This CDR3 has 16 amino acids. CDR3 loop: CASSHPSGTEAYEQYF. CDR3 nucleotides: TGTGCCAGCAGCCACCCCAGTGGGACAGAGGCCTACGAGCAGTACTTC.

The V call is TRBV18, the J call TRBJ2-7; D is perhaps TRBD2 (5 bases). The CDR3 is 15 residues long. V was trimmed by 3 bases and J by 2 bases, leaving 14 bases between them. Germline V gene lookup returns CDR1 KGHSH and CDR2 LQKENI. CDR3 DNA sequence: TGTGCCAGCTCACCGTCCTTAGCGCAGACCTACGAGCAGTACTTC. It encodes CASSPSLAQTYEQYF.

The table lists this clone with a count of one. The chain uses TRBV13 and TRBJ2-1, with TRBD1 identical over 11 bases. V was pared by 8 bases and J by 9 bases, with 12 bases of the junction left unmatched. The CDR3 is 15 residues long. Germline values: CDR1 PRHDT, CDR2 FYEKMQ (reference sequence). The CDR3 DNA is TGTGCCAGCCCAGGACAGGGGGCACTGGGCGGTGAGCAGTTCTTC. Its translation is CASPGQGALGGEQFF. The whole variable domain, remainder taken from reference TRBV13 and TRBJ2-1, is AAGVIQSPRHLIKEKRETATLKCYPIPRHDTVYWYQQGPGQDPQFLISFYEKMQSDKGSIPDRFSAQQFSDYHSELNMSSLELGDSALYFCASPGQGALGGEQFFGPGTRLTVL.

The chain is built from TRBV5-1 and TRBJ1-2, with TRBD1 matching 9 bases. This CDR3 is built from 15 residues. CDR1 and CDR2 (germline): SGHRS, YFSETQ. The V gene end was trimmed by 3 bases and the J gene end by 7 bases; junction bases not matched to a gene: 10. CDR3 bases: TGCGCCAGCAGCTCACCGGGACAGGGAATCTCTGGCTACACCTTC. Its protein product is CASSSPGQGISGYTF.

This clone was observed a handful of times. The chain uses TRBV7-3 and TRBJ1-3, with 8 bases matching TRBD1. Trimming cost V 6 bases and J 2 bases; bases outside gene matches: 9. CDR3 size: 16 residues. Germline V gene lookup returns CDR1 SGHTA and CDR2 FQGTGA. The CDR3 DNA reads TGTGCCAGCAGAGAGACAGGGGTGACGACTGGAAACACCATATATTTT. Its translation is CASRETGVTTGNTIYF.

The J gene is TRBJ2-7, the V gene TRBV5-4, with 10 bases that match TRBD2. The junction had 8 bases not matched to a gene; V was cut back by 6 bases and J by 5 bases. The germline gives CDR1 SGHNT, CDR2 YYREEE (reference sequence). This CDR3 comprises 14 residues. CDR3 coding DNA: TGTGCCAGCAACAAGCGGGGGGGCCGGGACGAGCAGTACTTC. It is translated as CASNKRGGRDEQYF.

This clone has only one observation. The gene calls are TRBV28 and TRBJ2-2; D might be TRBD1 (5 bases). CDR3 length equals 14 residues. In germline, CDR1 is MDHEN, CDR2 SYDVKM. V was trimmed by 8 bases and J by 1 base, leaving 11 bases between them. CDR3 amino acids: CASPRTGNTGELFF. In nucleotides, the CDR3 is TGTGCCAGCCCGCGTACAGGGAACACCGGGGAGCTGTTTTTT.

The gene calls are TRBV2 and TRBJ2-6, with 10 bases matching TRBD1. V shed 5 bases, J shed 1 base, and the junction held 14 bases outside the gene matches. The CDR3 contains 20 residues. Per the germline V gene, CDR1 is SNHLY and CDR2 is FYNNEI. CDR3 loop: CASSSRDRGHLVSGANVLTF. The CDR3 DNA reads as TGTGCCAGCAGTAGCCGGGACAGGGGCCACTTAGTGTCTGGGGCCAACGTCCTGACTTTC.

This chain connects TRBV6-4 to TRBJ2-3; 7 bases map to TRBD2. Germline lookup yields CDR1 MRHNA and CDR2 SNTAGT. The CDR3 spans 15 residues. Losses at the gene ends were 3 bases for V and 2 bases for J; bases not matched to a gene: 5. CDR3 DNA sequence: TGTGCCAGCAGTGAGTCAGCGGGACCCACAGATACGCAGTATTTT. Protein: CASSESAGPTDTQYF.

In nucleotides, the CDR3 is TGTGCCAGCAGTCCGGGACTAGCGGGGGGAACAGATACGCAGTATTTT. Translated: CASSPGLAGGTDTQYF. The V and J genes are TRBV27 and TRBJ2-3; the match to TRBD2 covers 15 bases. The V gene's germline CDR1 is MNHEY and CDR2 SMNVEV (reference sequence). Trimming removed 5 bases from V and 3 bases from J; junction bases left unmatched: 3. The CDR3 covers 16 residues.